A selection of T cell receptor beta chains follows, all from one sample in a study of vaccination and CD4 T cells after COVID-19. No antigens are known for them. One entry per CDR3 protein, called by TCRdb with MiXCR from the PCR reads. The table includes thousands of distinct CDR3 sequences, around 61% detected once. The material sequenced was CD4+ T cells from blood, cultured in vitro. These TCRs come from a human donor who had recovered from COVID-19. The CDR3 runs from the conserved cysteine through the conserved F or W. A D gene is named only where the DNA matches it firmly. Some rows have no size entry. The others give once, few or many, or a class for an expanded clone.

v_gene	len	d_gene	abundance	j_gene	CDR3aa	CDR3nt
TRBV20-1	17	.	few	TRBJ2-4	CSASQGVATLAKNIQYF	TGCAGTGCTAGTCAAGGAGTAGCGACACTAGCCAAAAACATTCAGTACTTC
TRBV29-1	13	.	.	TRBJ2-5	CSVETGSEETQYF	TGCAGCGTTGAGACCGGGTCAGAAGAGACCCAGTACTTC
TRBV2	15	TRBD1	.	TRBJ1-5	CASRPGQGGNQPQHF	TGTGCCAGCAGGCCGGGACAGGGGGGCAATCAGCCCCAGCATTTT
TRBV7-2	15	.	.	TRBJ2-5	CASSRESASGETQYF	TGTGCCAGCAGCCGAGAAAGCGCTTCCGGAGAGACCCAGTACTTC
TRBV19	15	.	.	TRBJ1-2	CASTTSNGRSGGYTF	TGTGCCAGTACCACTTCAAACGGGCGATCGGGTGGCTACACCTTC
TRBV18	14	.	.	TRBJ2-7	CASSPGASSYEQYF	TGTGCCAGCTCCCCGGGGGCGAGCTCCTACGAGCAGTACTTC
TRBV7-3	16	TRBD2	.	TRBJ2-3	CASSLTGLAATDTQYF	TGTGCCAGCAGCTTAACGGGACTAGCGGCTACAGATACGCAGTATTTT
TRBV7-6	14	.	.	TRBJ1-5	CASSLQVGNQPQHF	TGTGCCAGCAGCTTACAGGTGGGCAATCAGCCCCAGCATTTT
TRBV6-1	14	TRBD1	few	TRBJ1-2	CASSRRQGDYGYTF	TGTGCCAGCAGTAGGCGGCAGGGGGACTATGGCTACACCTTC
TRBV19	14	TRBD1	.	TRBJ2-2	CASSERQGFGELFF	TGTGCCAGTAGTGAGCGACAGGGGTTCGGGGAGCTGTTTTTT
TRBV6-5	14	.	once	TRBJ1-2	CASSYLPGSYGYTF	TGTGCCAGCAGTTACCTGCCCGGGAGCTATGGCTACACCTTC
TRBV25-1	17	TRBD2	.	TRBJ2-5	CASSEYSGLAGEETQYF	TGTGCCAGCAGTGAATACTCGGGACTAGCGGGAGAAGAGACCCAGTACTTC
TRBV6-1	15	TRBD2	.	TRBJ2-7	CASSEEASGSYEQYF	TGTGCCAGCAGTGAAGAGGCTAGCGGGAGTTACGAGCAGTACTTC
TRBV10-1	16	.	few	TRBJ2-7	CASSESAGKGSREQYF	TGCGCCAGCAGTGAGTCGGCAGGGAAAGGGTCTCGCGAGCAGTACTTC
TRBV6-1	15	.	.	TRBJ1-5	CASSDETGQPQPQHF	TGTGCCAGCAGTGACGAAACGGGTCAACCTCAGCCCCAGCATTTT
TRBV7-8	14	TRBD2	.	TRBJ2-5	CASNLWERESPSYF	TGTGCCAGCAACTTATGGGAGCGGGAGTCCCCATCGTACTTC
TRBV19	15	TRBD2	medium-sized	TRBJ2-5	CASTRTSGGQETQYF	TGTGCCTCTACACGGACTAGCGGGGGGCAAGAGACCCAGTACTTC
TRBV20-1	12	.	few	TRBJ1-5	CSASRGQQPQHF	TGCAGTGCTAGCCGTGGGCAGCAGCCCCAGCATTTT
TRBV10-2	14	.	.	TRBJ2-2	CATKLAANTGELFF	TGCGCCACGAAACTAGCAGCGAACACCGGGGAGCTGTTTTTT
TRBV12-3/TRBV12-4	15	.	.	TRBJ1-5	CASSLGVGQNQPQHF	TGTGCCAGCAGTTTGGGGGTGGGCCAGAATCAGCCCCAGCATTTT
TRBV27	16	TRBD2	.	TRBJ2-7	CASSLFRPSGVNEQYF	TGTGCCAGCAGTTTATTTCGGCCTAGCGGAGTTAACGAGCAGTACTTC
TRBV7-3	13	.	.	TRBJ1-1	CASSRNGNTEAFF	TGTGCCAGCAGCCGAAATGGAAACACTGAAGCTTTCTTT
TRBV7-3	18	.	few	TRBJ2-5	CASSLGSWGERAQETQYF	TGTGCCAGCAGCTTAGGCTCTTGGGGCGAGCGGGCCCAAGAGACCCAGTACTTC
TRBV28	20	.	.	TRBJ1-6	CASSLCSLGTSECYRSPLHF	TGTGCCAGCAGTTTATGCTCCTTAGGGACAAGTGAGTGTTATCGGTCACCCCTCCACTTT
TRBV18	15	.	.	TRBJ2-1	CASRFQWGAEDEQFF	TGTGCCAGCCGATTCCAGTGGGGCGCGGAGGATGAGCAGTTCTTC
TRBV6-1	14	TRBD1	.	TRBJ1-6	CAISGDRGNSPLHF	TGTGCCATCAGTGGAGACAGGGGTAATTCACCCCTCCACTTT
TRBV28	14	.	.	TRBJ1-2	CASSPHETVYGYTF	TGTGCCAGCAGCCCCCACGAGACAGTCTATGGCTACACCTTC
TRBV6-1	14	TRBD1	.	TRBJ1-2	CASTLRTGFNGYTF	TGTGCCAGCACCCTTAGGACAGGGTTTAATGGCTACACCTTC
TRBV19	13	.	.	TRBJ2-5	CASSTSGQETQYF	TGTGCCAGTAGTACGTCCGGACAAGAGACCCAGTACTTC
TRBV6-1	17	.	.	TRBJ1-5	CASSEAVGGPLNQPQHF	TGTGCCAGCAGTGAAGCCGTGGGGGGGCCCTTAAATCAGCCCCAGCATTTT
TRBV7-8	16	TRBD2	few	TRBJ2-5	CASSSRLAGGMETQYF	TGTGCCAGCAGCTCCAGACTAGCGGGGGGGATGGAGACCCAGTACTTC
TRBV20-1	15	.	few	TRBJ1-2	CSARDSQGLTYGYTF	TGCAGTGCTAGAGATTCCCAGGGGCTAACCTATGGCTACACCTTC
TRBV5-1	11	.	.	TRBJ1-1	CASSLADEAFF	TGCGCCAGCAGCTTGGCCGATGAAGCTTTCTTT
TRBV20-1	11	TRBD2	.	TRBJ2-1	CSAGLGAEQFF	TGCAGTGCTGGACTAGGGGCCGAGCAGTTCTTC
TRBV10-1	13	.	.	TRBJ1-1	CASSESGNTEAFF	TGCGCCAGCAGTGAATCAGGGAACACTGAAGCTTTCTTT
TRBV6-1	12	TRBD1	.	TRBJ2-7	CASSHRGYEQYF	TGTGCCAGCAGTCACAGGGGCTACGAGCAGTACTTC
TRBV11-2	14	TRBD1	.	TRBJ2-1	CASSLAGQYNEQFF	TGTGCCAGCAGCTTAGCGGGACAGTACAATGAGCAGTTCTTC
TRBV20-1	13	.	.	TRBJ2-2	CSALGRITGELFF	TGCAGTGCTCTAGGTCGGATCACCGGGGAGCTGTTTTTT
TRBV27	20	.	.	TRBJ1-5	CASSLFGGGGDVVSYQPQHF	TGTGCCAGCAGTTTATTCGGGGGAGGGGGGGACGTTGTTTCCTATCAGCCCCAGCATTTT
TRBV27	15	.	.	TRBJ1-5	CASSPGPLYTDTQHF	TGTGCCAGCAGTCCCGGACCTTTGTACACAGATACGCAGCATTTT